These 14 T cell receptor beta chains originate from one sample sequenced in a study of control samples from healthy donors and cancer patients. Produced via immunoSEQ multiplex PCR; TCRdb's table is partial and in-frame only. The data hold fewer than 200,000 clones, with just over 85% observed a single time. The sequencing input was blood. These receptors came from a woman in her thirties in good health.

The chain joins TRBV6-1 to TRBJ2-7, with TRBD1 identical over 8 bases. Per the germline V gene, CDR1 is MNHNS and CDR2 is SASEGT. The V gene end was trimmed by 0 bases and the J gene end by 4 bases; junction bases not matched to a gene: 14. This CDR3 is 18 amino acids long. The CDR3 here is CASSEAGQDPNRRYEQYF. The CDR3 region has the DNA TGTGCCAGCAGTGAAGCGGGACAGGATCCGAACCGCCGTTACGAGCAGTACTTC.

Here the CDR3 reads CASRGDGFFVSDEQFF. The DNA for the CDR3 is TGCGCCAGCAGAGGGGACGGATTTTTTGTGAGCGATGAGCAGTTCTTC. V and J are TRBV4-1 and TRBJ2-1; the D gene could be TRBD1 or TRBD2 (5 bases each). The CDR3 has 16 residues. The ends were cut back, 6 bases at V and 8 bases at J, with 23 bases in the middle. Per the germline V gene, CDR1 is MGHRA and CDR2 is YSYEKL.

The chain joins TRBV19 to TRBJ1-2, with TRBD1 as a possible D gene (5 bases). This CDR3 comprises 15 residues. Per germline, CDR1 LNHDA and CDR2 SQIVND (reference sequence). V gave up 6 bases and J gave up 4 bases, with 18 bases separating them. The CDR3 loop is CASSRGTRRGYGYTF. CDR3 coding DNA: TGTGCCAGTAGCCGAGGGACGAGGCGGGGCTATGGCTACACCTTC.

V and J are TRBV2 and TRBJ1-6; no firm D call. Germline CDR1 is SNHLY and CDR2 is FYNNEI. This CDR3 is built from 16 residues. V was pared by 4 bases and J by 1 base, with 11 bases between. The CDR3: CASSGRVASYNSPLHF. CDR3 coding DNA: TGTGCCAGCAGTGGGAGGGTGGCATCCTATAATTCACCCCTCCACTTT. Supplemented by reference TRBV2 and TRBJ1-6, the full variable domain reads EPEVTQTPSHQVTQMGQEVILRCVPISNHLYFYWYRQILGQKVEFLVSFYNNEISEKSEIFDDQFSVERPDGSNFTLKIRSTKLEDSAMYFCASSGRVASYNSPLHFGNGTRLTVT.

The V gene is TRBV3-1 (or the pseudogene TRBV3-2), the J gene TRBJ1-3; D remains unclear. Germline-derived CDR1 and CDR2 are LGHDT and YNNKEL (reference sequence). V was cut by 0 bases and J by 0 bases, with 15 bases left in between. This CDR3 is built from 18 residues. For the CDR3, the DNA is TGTGCCAGCAGCCAAGACCCACGGACTAGGAGCTCTGGAAACACCATATATTTT. Residues: CASSQDPRTRSSGNTIYF.

This clone appeared once. The chain is built from TRBV27 and TRBJ1-1; TRBD1 might be the D (5 bases). Germline V gene lookup returns CDR1 MNHEY and CDR2 SMNVEV (reference sequence). Trimming removed 4 bases from V and 4 bases from J, with 13 bases in between. The CDR3 is 14 amino acids. The CDR3, as DNA: TGTGCCAGCAGTTACGGCCAGGGTGTCACTGAAGCTTTCTTT. As protein: CASSYGQGVTEAFF.

As regards this clone: Other DNA sequences of this sample code for an identical CDR3. The chain uses TRBV5-4 and TRBJ2-2; no reliable D call. CDR3 size: 13 residues. V was cut by 0 bases and J by 6 bases, with 6 bases left in between. Germline V gene lookup returns CDR1 SGHNT and CDR2 YYREEE (reference sequence). The CDR3 is CASSLDGPGELFF. The CDR3 coding sequence is TGTGCCAGCAGCTTGGACGGTCCCGGGGAGCTGTTTTTT. Full variable domain (outside the CDR3, taken from reference TRBV5-4 and TRBJ2-2): ETGVTQSPTHLIKTRGQQVTLRCSSQSGHNTVSWYQQALGQGPQFIFQYYREEENGRGNFPPRFSGLQFPNYSSELNVNALELDDSALYLCASSLDGPGELFFGEGSRLTVL.

This clone has just one count. The chain has TRBV9 and TRBJ2-3; 10 nucleotides agree with TRBD1. The CDR3 sequence is 15 residues long. The germline CDR1 and CDR2 sequences are SGDLS and YYNGEE. V shed 3 bases and J 6 bases; nucleotides not matched to a gene: 7. CDR3 loop: CASSASTGGRDTQYF. The CDR3 bases are TGTGCCAGCAGCGCTTCGACAGGGGGCAGGGATACGCAGTATTTT.

The genes are TRBV6-2 or TRBV6-3 and TRBJ2-2; 9 bases agree with TRBD2. The CDR3 has 16 residues. V lost 4 bases to trimming and J lost 1 base; unmatched junction nucleotides: 4. Germline V gene data show CDR1 as MNHEY and CDR2 as SVGEGT. CDR3 DNA: TGTGCCAGCAGTTTCCCAGCGGGGGGGAACACCGGGGAGCTGTTTTTT. As protein: CASSFPAGGNTGELFF.

The chain combines TRBV7-8 with TRBJ2-1, with 12 bases that match TRBD2. CDR3 length equals 17 residues. The germline V gene has CDR1 SGHVS and CDR2 FQNEAQ. Germline trimming cut 5 bases from V and 3 bases from J; bases unmatched to any gene: 8. CDR3 DNA sequence: TGTGCCAGCAGCCAAACCCGGACTAGCGGGGTCTACAATGAGCAGTTCTTC. The encoded protein is CASSQTRTSGVYNEQFF.

J is TRBJ2-2 and V is TRBV2; possibly TRBD2 for D (5 bases). The CDR3 length is 12 residues. Germline V gene sequence: CDR1 SNHLY, CDR2 FYNNEI. Deletions cut 6 bases from V and 4 bases from J, with 6 bases between. The CDR3 nucleotides are TGTGCCAGCAGACGGGGCACCGGGGAGCTGTTTTTT. Amino acids: CASRRGTGELFF.

The J gene is TRBJ1-2, the V gene TRBV5-1, with a weak D call TRBD1 (6 bases). CDR1 is SGHRS and CDR2 is YFSETQ in the germline V gene. This CDR3 is 16 amino acids long. The V end was cut by 0 bases, the J end by 4 bases, with 16 bases between. Written as DNA, the CDR3 is TGCGCCAGCAGCTTGGACAGGGATCCTCCAATCTATGGCTACACCTTC. Protein product: CASSLDRDPPIYGYTF.

The chain is built from TRBV4-1 and TRBJ2-2; D is unresolved. V gave up 0 bases and J gave up 7 bases, with 15 bases separating them. The CDR3 has 16 residues. Germline values: CDR1 MGHRA, CDR2 YSYEKL. The CDR3 coding sequence is TGCGCCAGCAGCCAAGAACTGGAAGGATCGGGCGGGGAGCTGTTTTTT. It translates to CASSQELEGSGGELFF.

The chain carries TRBV7-6 and TRBJ2-5, with D tentatively TRBD2 (5 bases). The germline V gene encodes CDR1 SGHVS and CDR2 FNYEAQ. The CDR3 is made up of 12 amino acids. Between the trimmed V and J ends, which lost 6 bases and 1 base, there was a span of 6 bases. CDR3 DNA: TGTGCCAGCAGGGACTTCCAAGAGACCCAGTACTTC. Protein: CASRDFQETQYF.